This TCR beta chain was found in a study of graft-versus-host responses after intestinal transplantation. For the study at large: Multivisceral, liver-intestinal, or isolated intestinal transplants were given to recipients.

The CDR3 covers 13 residues. Germline values: CDR1 MNHNY, CDR2 SVGAGI (reference sequence). V trimming: 6 bases; J trimming: 5 bases; junction bases outside the gene matches: 7. Here immunoSEQ multiplex PCR was the method, and the copy in TCRdb shows in-frame clones only, minus some. The data hold some 24,000 clones, with 75% to 90% observed a single time. General study points: Marrow from the recipient contained GvH clones, some of which had appeared first in ileum or blood.

A word on this clone: Its antigen is still unknown.

This TCR derives from a human patient who received an intestinal transplant, so some T cells may come from the graft donor. Sample: PBMCs, taken just over 450 days after intestinal transplant. This sequence joins TRBV6-6 and TRBJ2-7, with 7 bases fitting TRBD1. This CDR3 is CASSFNTGDEQYF. CDR3 coding DNA: TGTGCCAGCAGCTTCAATACAGGGGACGAGCAGTACTTC.